The entry below describes one TCR beta chain. Its antigen is still unknown. Per the germline V gene, CDR1 is WNHNN and CDR2 is SYGVQD (reference sequence). This CDR3 contains 13 residues. V gave up 2 bases and J gave up 3 bases, with 7 bases separating them. The sample is drawn from a study of yellow fever vaccine responses in identical twins. Study outcomes and limitations: Among the twins, the vaccine T cell response reportedly seemed partly convergent and partly personalized.

TCRdb passed the RT-PCR reads through MiXCR, listing each CDR3 protein once. The table includes more than 1,300 distinct CDR3 sequences, more than 75% detected once. The V call is TRBV10-1, the J call TRBJ1-2; D call uncertain. The origin of this receptor is a woman aged 18-29 years who received the yellow fever vaccine. The input for sequencing was T cells from blood (PBMCs), unsorted or a sorted subset (not recorded which), taken before or after yellow fever vaccination (not recorded which). CDR3 protein: CASSELKDYGYTF. The CDR3 DNA is TGCGCCAGCAGTGAGCTTAAGGACTATGGCTACACCTTC.